The present entry profiles one T cell receptor beta chain with its context. This CDR3 region has 15 residues. Germline lookup yields CDR1 DFQATT and CDR2 SNEGSKA (reference sequence). The V end was cut by 1 base, the J end by 5 bases, with 16 bases between. These data originate in a study of T cells after yellow fever vaccination. Study summary: Preparing low-cell-number fractions relied on SMART-Seq v4 Ultra Low Input.

TCRdb processed the 5' RACE reads anew with MiXCR; each CDR3 protein has one entry. The table shows roughly 500,000 distinct CDR3 sequences, with over 15% occurring only once. The sample here was PBMCs, taken 15 days after the yellow fever booster vaccination. The TCR was taken from a man aged 25-40 years who received the YFV17D yellow fever vaccine. The rearrangement links TRBV20-1 to TRBJ2-3; a possible D gene is TRBD2 (6 bases). The CDR3 DNA is TGCAGTGCTAGAGTTGGGGGGACTCGGGTAGATACGCAGTATTTT. Encoded protein: CSARVGGTRVDTQYF.